This passage covers 30 T cell receptor beta chains from one sample sequenced in a study of T-cell reconstitution after alpha-beta-depleted transplantation in children. The TCRbeta library incorporated unique molecular identifiers. TCRdb processed the PCR reads anew with MiXCR; each CDR3 protein has one entry. Of fewer than 550,000 distinct CDR3 sequences in the sample, more than 9% are singletons; the top ten hold around 2%. This specimen was PBMCs, taken before TCRalphabeta/CD19-depleted stem cell transplant. The receptors shown here come from a child aged 2-15 years with inherited bone marrow failure, due to receive a stem cell transplant.

This clonotype was detected ten times or more. This rearrangement joins TRBV6-1 to TRBJ2-7; TRBD1 matches 8 bases. The germline CDR1 and CDR2 sequences are MNHNS and SASEGT. The ends lost 5 bases at V and 2 bases at J; junction bases unmatched: 8. The CDR3 sequence is 15 residues long. The chain's CDR3 is CASSPGGVAAYEQYF. The CDR3 coding sequence is TGTGCCAGCAGTCCAGGGGGCGTAGCGGCCTACGAGCAGTACTTC.

This clonotype has ten or more counts. This chain links TRBV5-1 with TRBJ2-7; 8 bases agree with TRBD1. This CDR3 is 17 amino acids long. V dropped 0 bases and J dropped 4; count of bases not matched to a gene: 12. Germline V lookup: CDR1 SGHRS, CDR2 YFSETQ. In DNA form, the CDR3 reads TGCGCCAGCAGCTTGGTTGGAGGTGGGCAGGGGGCTTACGAGCAGTACTTC. Translating it yields CASSLVGGGQGAYEQYF.

Many counts were recorded for this clonotype. This rearrangement joins TRBV6-2 or TRBV6-3 to TRBJ2-2; TRBD2 is a possible D gene (5 bases). The V gene's germline CDR1 is MNHEY and CDR2 SVGEGT. Trimming shortened V by 4 bases and J by 6 bases, and 9 bases separated the two germline ends. The CDR3 extends over 13 amino acids. CDR3 in amino acids: CASSSGGAGELFF. The CDR3 DNA follows: TGTGCCAGCAGTTCCGGAGGAGCCGGGGAGCTGTTTTTT.

This clonotype was seen ten or more times. One end of the junction does not line up with germline, which may come from a read error. The V call is TRBV4-2, the J call TRBJ1-3; D is possibly TRBD1 (5 bases). The CDR3 contains 14 residues. Germline V gene data show CDR1 as LGHNA and CDR2 as YNFKEQ. The CDR3 sequence is CASTLQGPGNTIYF. The CDR3 bases are TGTGCCAGCACCCTCCAGGGCCCTGGGAACACCATATATTTT.

This clonotype was detected once. This rearrangement joins TRBV19 to TRBJ2-1, with a tentative D call TRBD1 (6 bases). The V gene's germline CDR1 is LNHDA and CDR2 SQIVND (reference sequence). Trimming took 3 bases from V and 4 from J, leaving 16 bases between them. The CDR3 is 16 residues long. The CDR3 region is CASSIIGTQGYNEQFF. CDR3 bases: TGTGCCAGTAGTATTATAGGAACGCAGGGGTACAATGAGCAGTTCTTC. The variable domain in full, with the rest retrieved from reference TRBV19 and TRBJ2-1, is DGGITQSPKYLFRKEGQNVTLSCEQNLNHDAMYWYRQDPGQGLRLIYYSQIVNDFQKGDIAEGYSVSREKKESFPLTVTSAQKNPTAFYLCASSIIGTQGYNEQFFGPGTRLTVL.

In its sample, this clonotype was seen many times. This chain links TRBV7-9 with TRBJ1-1; TRBD1 matches at 7 bases. The CDR3 has 15 residues. Germline lookup yields CDR1 SEHNR and CDR2 FQNEAQ (reference sequence). After removal of 1 base from V and 5 bases from J, the junction contained 7 bases not matched to a gene. The CDR3 here is CASSLVYRGGTEAFF. Here the CDR3 DNA reads TGTGCCAGCAGCTTAGTGTACAGGGGTGGTACTGAAGCTTTCTTT.

The chain joins TRBV7-8 to TRBJ2-7, with 10 positions matching TRBD2. V was clipped by 5 bases and J by 3 bases; unmatched bases: 10. Per germline, CDR1 SGHVS and CDR2 FQNEAQ. This CDR3 has 16 amino acids. The CDR3 spells CASSQRPSGGDYEQYF. Here the CDR3 DNA reads TGTGCCAGCAGCCAGAGGCCTAGCGGGGGTGACTACGAGCAGTACTTC.

This clonotype was counted between two and nine times. V usage is TRBV10-3 and J usage is TRBJ2-1; D is ambiguous. This CDR3 contains 17 residues. The germline gives CDR1 ENHRY, CDR2 SYGVKD. The germline V and J ends were trimmed by 0 bases and 4 bases, with 16 bases remaining between them. The CDR3 sequence is CAISESAFVFPYNEQFF. In nucleotides, the CDR3 is TGTGCCATCAGTGAGTCGGCTTTCGTGTTCCCGTACAATGAGCAGTTCTTC.

This clonotype has ten or more counts. V usage is TRBV6-6 and J usage is TRBJ1-1; maybe TRBD1 (5 bases). The CDR3 runs 12 residues. The V and J ends lost 3 bases and 7 bases respectively, with 9 bases between them. CDR1 MNHNY and CDR2 SVGAGI come from the germline V gene (reference sequence). The CDR3 loop is CASSYTGLEAFF. The DNA of the CDR3 is TGTGCCAGCAGTTATACAGGACTTGAAGCTTTCTTT.

This clonotype showed up many times. This chain joins TRBV3-1 and TRBJ2-1; the D gene is possibly TRBD2 (6 bases). This CDR3 contains 16 residues. V was pared by 0 bases and J by 3 bases, with 12 bases between. The germline CDR1 and CDR2 sequences are LGHDT and YNNKEL (reference sequence). The CDR3 nucleotides are TGTGCCAGCAGCCAAGAAACGGGAGTGGGCTACAATGAGCAGTTCTTC. Translating gives CASSQETGVGYNEQFF.

The sample holds a few counts of this clonotype. CDR3 sequence (DNA): TGCAGCGTCGGACGGAATGAAAAACTGTTTTTT. Encoded protein: CSVGRNEKLFF. V is TRBV29-1 and J is TRBJ1-4; no clear D. Germline CDR1 and CDR2: SQVTM and ANQGSEA. This CDR3 contains 11 residues. V was pared by 6 bases and J by 5 bases, with 7 bases between.

This clonotype was observed at least ten times. The rearrangement links TRBV6-2 or TRBV6-3 to TRBJ2-1; 7 nucleotides align to TRBD2. V dropped 4 bases and J dropped 13; count of bases not matched to a gene: 10. CDR3 length equals 13 residues. Germline V CDR1 and CDR2: MNHEY, SVGEGT. DNA for the CDR3: TGTGCCAGCAGTTCCTATAAGCGGGACGATCAGTTCTTC. It codes for CASSSYKRDDQFF.

There are many counts of this clonotype. J is TRBJ2-1 and V is TRBV12-3 or TRBV12-4; 7 bases line up with TRBD2. This CDR3 comprises 15 residues. J was trimmed by 2 bases and V by 6 bases; bases with no gene match: 7. The CDR3 DNA is TGTGCCAGCAGCTACGGGGCGGGAGCCTACAATGAGCAGTTCTTC. Protein product: CASSYGAGAYNEQFF.

This clonotype has at least ten counts. CDR3 DNA: TGTGCCAGCAGCGTCGACAGCGACTCTAACTATGGCTACACCTTC. As protein: CASSVDSDSNYGYTF. The gene calls are TRBV5-4 and TRBJ1-2, with D possibly TRBD1 on 5 matching bases. Trimming took off 4 bases at V and 0 bases at J, with 13 bases between the two ends. The CDR3 spans 15 residues. Germline lookup yields CDR1 SGHNT and CDR2 YYREEE (reference sequence). Looking up the rest from reference TRBV5-4 and TRBJ1-2 gives the full variable domain: ETGVTQSPTHLIKTRGQQVTLRCSSQSGHNTVSWYQQALGQGPQFIFQYYREEENGRGNFPPRFSGLQFPNYSSELNVNALELDDSALYLCASSVDSDSNYGYTFGSGTRLTVV.

This clonotype showed up many times. The chain couples TRBV4-3 to TRBJ2-7; 12 bases agree with TRBD2. This CDR3 region has 14 residues. Looked up from germline, CDR1 is LGHNA and CDR2 is YSLEER. The V segment lost 5 bases and the J segment 5 bases; nucleotides outside the gene matches: 4. The CDR3 sequence is CASSGRLAGDEQYF. CDR3 in DNA: TGCGCCAGCAGCGGGAGACTAGCGGGAGACGAGCAGTACTTC.

Comment on this clonotype: Just one base apart from a much larger clone, this may be a read error. This sequence joins TRBV5-1 and TRBJ2-3; TRBD2 might be the D (6 bases). CDR3 length: 13 amino acids. CDR1 and CDR2 (germline): SGHRS, YFSETQ. CDR3 nucleotide sequence: TGCGCCAGGAGCTTTGGTAGCGGAGATACGCAGTATTTT. Its translation is CARSFGSGDTQYF.

The chain combines TRBV28 with TRBJ2-3; D ambiguous. The V gene's germline CDR1 is MDHEN and CDR2 SYDVKM. CDR3 length: 15 residues. V was cut by 5 bases and J by 0 bases, with 12 bases left in between. CDR3 bases: TGTGCCAGCAGTCCGGAGCCTTATAGCACAGATACGCAGTATTTT. Its translation: CASSPEPYSTDTQYF.

This clonotype was detected ten times or more. This sequence joins TRBV7-9 and TRBJ1-5; 10 positions agree with TRBD1. J lost 4 bases, V lost 4 bases, and 4 bases had no gene match. CDR1 SEHNR and CDR2 FQNEAQ come from the germline V gene (reference sequence). The CDR3 is 15 amino acids. CDR3 region: CASSSGTGENQPQHF. CDR3 coding DNA: TGTGCCAGCAGCTCCGGGACAGGGGAAAATCAGCCCCAGCATTTT. Variable domain in full (rest from reference TRBV7-9 and TRBJ1-5): DTGVSQNPRHKITKRGQNVTFRCDPISEHNRLYWYRQTLGQGPEFLTYFQNEAQLEKSRLLSDRFSAERPKGSFSTLEIQRTEQGDSAMYLCASSSGTGENQPQHFGDGTRLSIL.

The rearrangement links TRBV7-6 to TRBJ2-7, with 7 bases aligning to TRBD2. Per the germline V gene, CDR1 is SGHVS and CDR2 is FNYEAQ. This CDR3 has 16 residues. Losses at the gene ends were 2 bases for V and 5 bases for J; bases not matched to a gene: 12. The CDR3 loop reads CASSLLAAGVSDEQYF. The CDR3 DNA is TGTGCCAGCAGCTTACTGGCGGCGGGAGTGTCAGACGAGCAGTACTTC.

There are many counts of this clonotype. The chain links TRBV7-2 to TRBJ2-1, with 7 bases identical to TRBD2. Germline V lookup: CDR1 SGHTA, CDR2 FQGNSA. V lost 1 base and J lost 9; bases outside the gene matches: 6. This CDR3 comprises 14 residues. CDR3 residues: CASSLVMRESEQFF. The DNA of the CDR3 is TGTGCCAGCAGCTTAGTGATGCGGGAGTCTGAGCAGTTCTTC.

Ten or more counts support this clonotype. V usage is TRBV10-3 and J usage is TRBJ2-2, with D perhaps matching TRBD1 or TRBD2 (7 bases each). V shed 4 bases and J shed 3 bases, with 18 bases lying between them. Germline V gene sequence: CDR1 ENHRY, CDR2 SYGVKD. The CDR3 extends over 17 amino acids. CDR3 in DNA: TGTGCCATCAGTGGGAAGAGGGAGGGGGCAGACACCGGGGAGCTGTTTTTT. Protein: CAISGKREGADTGELFF.

V and J are TRBV27 and TRBJ2-7; D remains ambiguous. There are 14 residues in the CDR3. V shed 3 bases and J shed 2 bases, with 11 bases lying between them. CDR1 MNHEY and CDR2 SMNVEV come from the germline V gene (reference sequence). CDR3 amino acids: CASSLFPATYEQYF. In DNA form, the CDR3 reads TGTGCCAGCAGTTTGTTTCCAGCTACCTACGAGCAGTACTTC.

This clonotype occurred many times. The chain couples TRBV3-1 to TRBJ1-2, with TRBD1 as a possible D gene (5 bases). Germline V gene sequence: CDR1 LGHDT, CDR2 YNNKEL (reference sequence). Between the trimmed V and J ends, which lost 2 bases and 7 bases, there was a span of 11 bases. The CDR3 runs 13 residues. The CDR3 protein is CASSQPRGAGYTF. For the CDR3, the DNA is TGTGCCAGCAGCCAACCCCGAGGGGCTGGCTACACCTTC.

This clonotype was recorded at least ten times. The genes are TRBV7-8 and TRBJ2-5; 7 bases are a match to TRBD2. The germline V gene has CDR1 SGHVS and CDR2 FQNEAQ. The CDR3 is 15 residues long. V dropped 5 bases and J dropped 6; count of bases not matched to a gene: 12. The CDR3 coding sequence is TGTGCCAGCAGCGGCCGGGGGGACCTCGGAAAGACCCAGTACTTC. It yields the protein CASSGRGDLGKTQYF.

Concerning this clonotype itself: A much larger clone differs from this one at a single base, so this may be a read error. The chain joins TRBV6-5 to TRBJ1-3; D is unclear. The CDR3 has 15 amino acids. Germline V lookup: CDR1 MNHEY, CDR2 SVGAGI. The CDR3 is CASSYSGVSGNAIYF. The CDR3 nucleotides are TGTGCCAGCAGTTACTCCGGGGTTTCTGGAAACGCCATATATTTT.

The rearrangement uses TRBV9 and TRBJ2-7; 12 bases map to TRBD2. This CDR3 region has 14 residues. Trimming removed 3 bases from V and 5 bases from J; junction bases left unmatched: 3. Germline CDR1 and CDR2: SGDLS and YYNGEE. The DNA for the CDR3 is TGTGCCAGCAGCGCGACTAGCGGGAGCGACGAGCAGTACTTC. Translated: CASSATSGSDEQYF.

V gene TRBV11-2 combines with J gene TRBJ2-2; tentative D call: TRBD2 (6 bases). This CDR3 has 15 residues. Germline V lookup: CDR1 SGHAT, CDR2 FQNNGV. V was trimmed by 1 base and J by 5 bases, leaving 11 bases between them. DNA of the CDR3: TGTGCCAGCAGCTTAGTCGCGACTAGTACCGGGGAGCTGTTTTTT. Protein sequence: CASSLVATSTGELFF.

Ten or more counts support this clonotype. The V and J genes are TRBV27 and TRBJ2-7; D not certain. The CDR3 is 13 residues long. V was clipped by 4 bases and J by 0 bases, with 7 bases between them. CDR1 and CDR2 (germline): MNHEY, SMNVEV (reference sequence). The CDR3 DNA sequence: TGTGCCAGCAGTTGGGGTAGCTCCTACGAGCAGTACTTC. It encodes CASSWGSSYEQYF.

The table lists this clonotype with many counts. This chain connects TRBV7-2 to TRBJ2-6; D possibly corresponds to TRBD2 (5 bases). Per germline, CDR1 SGHTA and CDR2 FQGNSA. The germline V and J ends were trimmed by 0 bases and 0 bases, with 18 bases remaining between them. This CDR3 contains 20 residues. CDR3 protein: CASSLAWRAVALSGANVLTF. The CDR3 DNA follows: TGTGCCAGCAGCTTAGCGTGGCGGGCCGTGGCCCTCTCTGGGGCCAACGTCCTGACTTTC.

This clonotype was observed many times. V and J are TRBV21-1 and TRBJ1-5. TRBV21-1 is a listed pseudogene. CDR3 length equals 16 residues. DNA of the CDR3: TGTGCCAGCAGCAAACGGTTGGGGAGGGGGAATCAGCCCCAGCATTTT. It encodes CASSKRLGRGNQPQHF.